A single sample gave rise to the 20 T cell receptor beta chains below, sequenced in a study of blood T cell repertoires in COVID-19. This table comes from immunoSEQ multiplex PCR, and its TCRdb copy is limited to in-frame clones, with some not included. The sample records roughly 400,000 clones, 88% being singletons. The sample taken for sequencing was PBMCs or T cells enriched from blood (not recorded which). Receptor source: a woman aged 40 to 55 with acute COVID-19.

The V gene is TRBV15, the J gene TRBJ1-3; 9 positions match TRBD1. This CDR3 region has 14 residues. Germline V gene lookup returns CDR1 LNHNV and CDR2 YYDKDF (reference sequence). With 3 bases clipped from V and 4 bases from J, the junction kept 1 base outside the gene matches. The chain's CDR3 is CATSSGQGGNTIYF. DNA for the CDR3: TGTGCCACCAGCAGCGGACAGGGGGGAAACACCATATATTTT.

This clone has just one count. This sequence joins TRBV7-8 and TRBJ1-1, with TRBD1 as a possible D gene (5 bases). This CDR3 comprises 14 residues. Trimming cost V 5 bases and J 3 bases, with 13 bases left between them. The germline CDR1 and CDR2 sequences are SGHVS and FQNEAQ. CDR3 DNA: TGTGCCAGCAGCGGCGCGGGGGTGTACACTGAAGCTTTCTTT. Amino acids: CASSGAGVYTEAFF.

The chain carries TRBV10-2 and TRBJ1-3; no clear D. The CDR3 runs 13 residues. The ends were cut back, 3 bases at V and 3 bases at J, with 6 bases in the middle. From germline, CDR1 is WSHSY and CDR2 SAAADI. The CDR3: CASSELYGNTIYF. The CDR3 nucleotides are TGCGCCAGCAGTGAACTATATGGAAACACCATATATTTT.

The DNA for the CDR3 is TGCAGTGCTAGTCGCTCGGGGACTGAAGCTTTCTTT. It is translated as CSASRSGTEAFF. This rearrangement joins TRBV20-1 to TRBJ1-1; no firm D call. From germline, CDR1 is DFQATT and CDR2 SNEGSKA (reference sequence). This CDR3 spans 12 amino acids. V was cut by 3 bases and J by 5 bases, with 10 bases left in between.

The chain couples TRBV7-8 to TRBJ2-5, with 10 nucleotides matching TRBD1. The CDR3 totals 16 residues. From germline, CDR1 is SGHVS and CDR2 FQNEAQ. V lost 1 base and J lost 1; bases outside the gene matches: 3. CDR3 residues: CASSLGRTGGQETQYF. DNA of the CDR3: TGTGCCAGCAGCTTAGGCCGGACAGGGGGCCAAGAGACCCAGTACTTC.

This chain joins TRBV20-1 and TRBJ2-3; D remains unclear. CDR1 is DFQATT, CDR2 SNEGSKA, per germline (reference sequence). Trimming cost V 3 bases and J 4 bases, with 11 bases left between them. This CDR3 has 13 residues. CDR3 sequence: CSASPRPSDTQYF. The CDR3 nucleotides are TGCAGTGCTAGTCCTAGACCGTCAGATACGCAGTATTTT.

The chain uses TRBV7-6 and TRBJ2-3; the D gene is possibly TRBD2 (6 bases). The CDR3 totals 17 residues. Looked up from germline, CDR1 is SGHVS and CDR2 is FNYEAQ. The V gene lost 2 bases and the J gene lost 0 bases, with 15 bases spanning the gap. The CDR3 sequence: CASSLFGGVTSTDTQYF. CDR3 nucleotides: TGTGCCAGCAGCTTATTCGGGGGAGTGACTAGCACAGATACGCAGTATTTT.

V gene TRBV9 combines with J gene TRBJ2-5, with TRBD2 identical over 10 bases. Per germline, CDR1 SGDLS and CDR2 YYNGEE. The CDR3 is made up of 15 amino acids. Losses at the gene ends were 4 bases for V and 2 bases for J; bases not matched to a gene: 5. CDR3 nucleotides: TGTGCCAGCAGCAATAGCGGGGGGCTACAAGAGACCCAGTACTTC. Translating gives CASSNSGGLQETQYF.

The rearrangement links TRBV5-1 to TRBJ2-5; the match to TRBD1 covers 11 bases. The CDR3 is made up of 15 amino acids. Trimming at V came to 4 bases and at J to 5 bases, leaving 7 bases not matched to a gene. Germline values: CDR1 SGHRS, CDR2 YFSETQ. CDR3 sequence: CASSQGQGAWETQYF. As DNA, the CDR3 is TGCGCCAGCAGCCAAGGACAGGGGGCTTGGGAGACCCAGTACTTC.

This clone has more than one count but fewer than ten. The chain uses TRBV2 and TRBJ2-5; D unresolved. This CDR3 contains 11 residues. Germline assignment: CDR1 SNHLY and CDR2 FYNNEI. Trimming left V 3 bases short and J 4 bases short, with 3 bases between. This chain's CDR3 is CASSDRETQYF. The CDR3 DNA sequence: TGTGCCAGCAGTGACAGAGAGACCCAGTACTTC.

A word on this clone: The junction departs from the called germline gene at one end, perhaps through a read error. The V and J genes are TRBV2 and TRBJ2-7; 7 positions match TRBD2. The CDR3 is made up of 12 amino acids. The V gene's germline CDR1 is SNHLY and CDR2 FYNNEI. The CDR3 bases are TGTGCCAGCAGTGGGGAGGGAGTCGTCGTTCGGTTC. It specifies CASSGEGVVVRF.

This sequence joins TRBV7-6 and TRBJ1-1; 7 bases align to TRBD1. Germline V gene sequence: CDR1 SGHVS, CDR2 FNYEAQ. The V segment lost 4 bases and the J segment 7 bases; nucleotides outside the gene matches: 6. There are 13 residues in the CDR3. CDR3 loop: CASSSGGRNEAFF. CDR3 in DNA: TGTGCCAGCAGCTCAGGGGGGAGAAATGAAGCTTTCTTT.

This clone is a singleton in its sample. This sequence joins TRBV19 and TRBJ1-1; D uncertain. V lost 5 bases, J lost 2 bases, and 12 bases lay in between. Germline V gene sequence: CDR1 LNHDA, CDR2 SQIVND (reference sequence). The CDR3 has 14 amino acids. The CDR3 reads CASSVYLLNTEAFF. The CDR3 DNA reads TGTGCCAGTAGTGTATATTTACTAAACACTGAAGCTTTCTTT.

V gene TRBV19 combines with J gene TRBJ1-2; possibly TRBD1 for D (6 bases). Germline CDR1 is LNHDA and CDR2 is SQIVND (reference sequence). The CDR3 has 12 amino acids. With 6 bases removed from V and 4 bases from J, the gap between germline ends came to 9 bases. The CDR3 reads CASRDSLYGYTF. The CDR3 DNA reads TGTGCCAGTAGGGACAGCCTCTATGGCTACACCTTC.

The chain couples TRBV7-6 to TRBJ2-5; 8 nucleotides align to TRBD2. V lost 2 bases to trimming and J lost 1 base; unmatched junction nucleotides: 6. The CDR3 contains 16 residues. CDR1 and CDR2 from the germline V gene are SGHVS and FNYEAQ. The CDR3 DNA follows: TGTGCCAGCAGCTTAAAAGTAGCGGGGACCCAAGAGACCCAGTACTTC. As protein: CASSLKVAGTQETQYF.

J is TRBJ2-5 and V is TRBV19, with D hard to call. CDR3 length: 13 residues. From germline, CDR1 is LNHDA and CDR2 SQIVND (reference sequence). V lost 3 bases, J lost 5 bases, and 10 bases lay in between. This CDR3 reads CASSISRMETQYF. The CDR3 DNA reads as TGTGCCAGTAGTATTAGCCGAATGGAGACCCAGTACTTC.

V gene TRBV7-8 combines with J gene TRBJ1-4; 9 bases match TRBD1. Per the germline V gene, CDR1 is SGHVS and CDR2 is FQNEAQ. This CDR3 has 15 residues. The V and J ends lost 5 bases and 7 bases, in that order; junction bases with no gene match: 8. In DNA, the CDR3 is TGTGCCAGCAGCATCGGGACAGGGCTGGGTGAAAAACTGTTTTTT. Its translation: CASSIGTGLGEKLFF.

This chain connects TRBV13 to TRBJ2-3; D unresolved. This CDR3 region has 16 residues. From germline, CDR1 is PRHDT and CDR2 FYEKMQ (reference sequence). V was trimmed by 2 bases and J by 0 bases, leaving 12 bases between them. The CDR3 region is CASSLSPPSSTDTQYF. CDR3 sequence (DNA): TGTGCCAGCAGCTTATCTCCTCCCTCTAGCACAGATACGCAGTATTTT. Supplemented by reference TRBV13 and TRBJ2-3, the full variable domain reads AAGVIQSPRHLIKEKRETATLKCYPIPRHDTVYWYQQGPGQDPQFLISFYEKMQSDKGSIPDRFSAQQFSDYHSELNMSSLELGDSALYFCASSLSPPSSTDTQYFGPGTRLTVL.

The chain has TRBV6-2 or TRBV6-3 and TRBJ1-1; 8 bases agree with TRBD1. The CDR3 length is 15 residues. With 4 bases clipped from V and 0 bases from J, the junction kept 4 bases outside the gene matches. From germline, CDR1 is MNHEY and CDR2 SVGEGT. The CDR3 is CASSSQGALNTEAFF. The CDR3 DNA reads as TGTGCCAGCAGTTCGCAGGGGGCCTTGAACACTGAAGCTTTCTTT.

V and J are TRBV19 and TRBJ1-5; a weak D match, TRBD1 (6 bases). Trimming stripped 5 bases from V and 2 bases from J, with 19 bases between. The CDR3 loop spans 17 amino acids. Germline assignment: CDR1 LNHDA and CDR2 SQIVND (reference sequence). This CDR3 reads CASSVQGLNVGNQPQHF. As DNA, the CDR3 is TGTGCCAGTAGTGTCCAGGGGCTAAATGTCGGCAATCAGCCCCAGCATTTT.